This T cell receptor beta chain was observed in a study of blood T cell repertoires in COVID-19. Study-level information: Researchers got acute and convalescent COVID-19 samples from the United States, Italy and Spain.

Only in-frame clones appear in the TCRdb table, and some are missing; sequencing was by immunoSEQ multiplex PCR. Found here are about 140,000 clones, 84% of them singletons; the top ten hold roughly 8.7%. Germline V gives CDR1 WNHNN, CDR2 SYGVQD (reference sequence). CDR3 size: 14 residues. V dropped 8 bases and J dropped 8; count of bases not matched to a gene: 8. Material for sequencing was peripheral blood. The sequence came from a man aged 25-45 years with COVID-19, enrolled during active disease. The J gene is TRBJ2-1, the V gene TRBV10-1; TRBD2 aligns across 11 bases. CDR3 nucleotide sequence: TGCGCCAGCCGACGGACTAGCGGGCTGGATGAGCAGTTCTTC. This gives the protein CASRRTSGLDEQFF.